This TCR beta chain was captured by sequencing in a study of kidney transplant recipient with SARS-CoV-2 infection. Using its own MiXCR run on the reads, TCRdb lists one record per CDR3 protein. The table records 250,000 or so distinct CDR3 sequences, 29% of them present only once. The CDR3 is made up of 17 amino acids. The V gene's germline CDR1 is LGHDT and CDR2 YNNKEL (reference sequence). The V and J ends lost 1 base and 5 bases respectively, with 17 bases between them. At least ten counts were recorded for this clonotype. This clonotype originated in a young adult male patient who had COVID-19 and was a kidney transplant recipient. Some T cells may be provided by the graft donor. The sequencing used a blood sample, collected at baseline and between days 110 and 120 from a kidney transplant recipient. This chain links TRBV3-1 with TRBJ2-2, with D perhaps TRBD2 (6 bases). This CDR3 reads CASSQVRDSLSTGELFF. In DNA form, the CDR3 reads TGTGCCAGCAGCCAAGTCCGGGACTCCCTCTCAACCGGGGAGCTGTTTTTT.